This T cell receptor (beta chain) was identified during a study of Ad26.COV2.S vaccination and SARS-CoV-2 variants. Treatment reported: about 20 received Ad26.COV2.S at low or high dose, single or two shots; several received placebo; per-sample allocation not given. Day 63 following the first vaccine or placebo injection was when the samples were taken. Details on this clone: The target antigen is unknown.

General study findings and limits: Spike-specific TCR breadth ran higher among vaccine recipients than placebo recipients. Measurement of non-spike TCR breadth gave similar results in vaccine and placebo recipients.

V shed 2 bases and J 1 base; nucleotides not matched to a gene: 5. CDR3 length equals 16 residues. CDR1 and CDR2 from the germline V gene are SGHTA and FQGNSA. TCRdb's copy holds only in-frame clones and misses some; the assay was immunoSEQ multiplex PCR. Of around 450,000 clones listed, about nine tenths were seen once; the top ten hold roughly 3.9%. Material: peripheral blood, obtained in a trial of Ad26.COV2.S vaccine versus placebo. This receptor was identified in a person between 18 and 65 years old who received the Ad26.COV2.S COVID-19 vaccine or a placebo. V usage is TRBV7-2 and J usage is TRBJ2-5; 9 nucleotides match TRBD2. The CDR3 DNA is TGTGCCAGCAGCTTACGGAGCGGGAGGCCCCAAGAGACCCAGTACTTC. Translated: CASSLRSGRPQETQYF.